Each of the 15 T cell receptor beta chains below was sequenced from the same sample in a study of blood T cell repertoires in COVID-19 (dated by TCRdb to 2019 to 2021). To prepare the library, the immunoSEQ multiplex PCR assay was applied. TCRdb re-hosts the immuneACCESS table, in-frame sequences only. Its copies lack some clones; in the studies checked, an unresolved V gene accounts for under half of them, and the cause for the rest is not known. A total of over 200,000 clones appear in this sample, 80% to 85% of them only once. The top ten constitute 5.5% to 7.5% of the sample. The sample was PBMCs or T cells enriched from blood (not recorded which). Receptors were obtained from a middle-aged woman who had recovered from COVID-19.

This clone appeared once. This chain connects TRBV28 to TRBJ2-1; 11 bases line up with TRBD2. Germline lookup yields CDR1 MDHEN and CDR2 SYDVKM. The CDR3 spans 19 residues. Trimming cost V 5 bases and J 0 bases; bases outside gene matches: 12. CDR3: CASSPNSGREGSSYNEQFF. CDR3 nucleotide sequence: TGTGCCAGCAGTCCGAATAGCGGGAGGGAAGGGAGCTCCTACAATGAGCAGTTCTTC.

The chain carries TRBV15 and TRBJ2-1; 9 bases align to TRBD1. Losses at the gene ends were 1 base for V and 5 bases for J; bases not matched to a gene: 0. CDR1 and CDR2 from the germline V gene are LNHNV and YYDKDF (reference sequence). The CDR3 spans 14 residues. CDR3 amino acids: CATSRGDRDNEQFF. For the CDR3, the DNA is TGTGCCACCAGCAGAGGGGACAGGGACAATGAGCAGTTCTTC.

The table lists this clone with many counts. The sample contains more than one DNA sequence encoding this CDR3. The chain carries TRBV24-1 and TRBJ1-1; D unclear. Germline loops: CDR1 KGHDR, CDR2 SFDVKD. V shed 2 bases and J shed 1 base, with 7 bases lying between them. This CDR3 contains 14 residues. The CDR3 loop is CATSDSRGNTEAFF. For the CDR3, the DNA is TGTGCCACCAGTGATTCGCGGGGGAACACTGAAGCTTTCTTT.

This rearrangement joins TRBV27 to TRBJ2-7; the match to TRBD2 covers 9 bases. The germline V gene has CDR1 MNHEY and CDR2 SMNVEV (reference sequence). V dropped 6 bases and J dropped 3; count of bases not matched to a gene: 3. There are 13 residues in the CDR3. This CDR3 is CASRGLAFYEQYF. The CDR3 DNA reads as TGTGCCAGCAGGGGACTAGCATTCTACGAGCAGTACTTC.

The rearrangement joins TRBV9 to TRBJ2-7; possibly TRBD2 for D (6 bases). Germline assignment: CDR1 SGDLS and CDR2 YYNGEE. Trimming pared 3 bases from V and 0 bases from J, leaving 13 bases between. CDR3 length: 15 amino acids. CDR3 in amino acids: CASSALAMSSYEQYF. Written as DNA, the CDR3 is TGTGCCAGCAGCGCCCTAGCGATGAGCTCCTACGAGCAGTACTTC.

The rearrangement uses TRBV27 and TRBJ2-2, with 8 positions matching TRBD1. Per germline, CDR1 MNHEY and CDR2 SMNVEV (reference sequence). The V gene end was trimmed by 5 bases and the J gene end by 1 base; junction bases not matched to a gene: 3. The CDR3 has 15 amino acids. CDR3 in amino acids: CASSKDRVNTGELFF. The CDR3 nucleotides are TGTGCCAGCAGTAAGGACAGGGTGAACACCGGGGAGCTGTTTTTT.

V is TRBV21-1 and J is TRBJ2-7; the DNA was not compared with TRBD2, the D call given in the table. TRBV21-1 is a documented pseudogene. CDR3 size: 18 residues. The CDR3 protein is CASSGAGGKGTSFIQQYV. The DNA of the CDR3 is TGTGCCAGCAGCGGCGCGGGGGGAAAAGGGACTAGCTTCATCCAGCAGTACGTC.

This clone was counted between two and nine times. This chain joins TRBV7-2 and TRBJ2-3, with D unresolved. Germline V CDR1 and CDR2: SGHTA, FQGNSA. V lost 3 bases and J lost 6, with 13 bases in between. The CDR3 loop spans 14 amino acids. CDR3 coding DNA: TGTGCCAGCAGCTTTCCCCCCAGTATCGATACGCAGTATTTT. Its protein is CASSFPPSIDTQYF.

V usage is TRBV5-1 and J usage is TRBJ1-2, with D possibly matching TRBD1 (5 bases). This CDR3 is 12 amino acids long. Looked up from germline, CDR1 is SGHRS and CDR2 is YFSETQ. Trimming cost V 4 bases and J 8 bases, with 12 bases left between them. The CDR3 spells CASSPAGQGYTF. CDR3 nucleotides: TGCGCCAGCAGCCCGGCGGGGCAAGGCTACACCTTC.

The gene calls are TRBV5-4 and TRBJ2-2, with a weak D call TRBD1 (6 bases). The germline CDR1 and CDR2 sequences are SGHNT and YYREEE (reference sequence). The CDR3 extends over 14 amino acids. Trimming cost V 5 bases and J 1 base, with 9 bases left between them. The CDR3 loop is CASSRQENTGELFF. The CDR3 DNA is TGTGCCAGCAGTCGACAGGAGAACACCGGGGAGCTGTTTTTT.

J is TRBJ2-5 and V is TRBV28; 7 bases map to TRBD1. Per germline, CDR1 MDHEN and CDR2 SYDVKM. J gave up 3 bases and V 7 bases, and 2 bases lay outside the gene matches. The CDR3 is 12 amino acids. Here the CDR3 DNA reads TGTGCCAGCACCGGGACAGAAGAGACCCAGTACTTC. This translates into CASTGTEETQYF.

The chain employs TRBV24-1 and TRBJ2-2; the D is unclear. Trimming removed 2 bases at V and 8 bases at J, with 14 bases between. Germline lookup yields CDR1 KGHDR and CDR2 SFDVKD. There are 15 residues in the CDR3. The CDR3 loop is CATSDSPFVEGELFF. The CDR3 bases are TGTGCCACCAGTGATTCTCCTTTTGTTGAGGGGGAGCTGTTTTTT.

V and J are TRBV7-9 and TRBJ2-1; the match to TRBD2 covers 14 bases. V gave up 5 bases and J gave up 6 bases; unmatched junction bases: 3. The CDR3 has 15 residues. Germline V gene data show CDR1 as SEHNR and CDR2 as FQNEAQ (reference sequence). The CDR3 region is CASSQTSGRVNEQFF. DNA of the CDR3: TGTGCCAGCAGCCAGACTAGCGGGAGGGTCAATGAGCAGTTCTTC.

This clone was counted ten times or more. The chain couples TRBV3-1 (or the pseudogene TRBV3-2) to TRBJ2-1, with D perhaps TRBD2 (6 bases). V dropped 4 bases and J dropped 7 bases, with 11 bases sitting between them. Per germline, CDR1 LGHDT and CDR2 YNNKEL (reference sequence). This CDR3 contains 13 residues. In DNA form, the CDR3 reads TGTGCCAGCAGCCCGCTAGCGTCAAATGAGCAGTTCTTC. Its translation is CASSPLASNEQFF.

This chain uses TRBV18 with TRBJ2-1; 9 bases agree with TRBD2. V lost 6 bases to trimming and J lost 1 base; unmatched junction nucleotides: 7. The germline CDR1 and CDR2 sequences are KGHSH and LQKENI. CDR3 length: 16 residues. In DNA form, the CDR3 reads TGTGCCAGCTCGGGAAGCGGGAGGCGGTCCTACAATGAGCAGTTCTTC. Translation gives CASSGSGRRSYNEQFF.